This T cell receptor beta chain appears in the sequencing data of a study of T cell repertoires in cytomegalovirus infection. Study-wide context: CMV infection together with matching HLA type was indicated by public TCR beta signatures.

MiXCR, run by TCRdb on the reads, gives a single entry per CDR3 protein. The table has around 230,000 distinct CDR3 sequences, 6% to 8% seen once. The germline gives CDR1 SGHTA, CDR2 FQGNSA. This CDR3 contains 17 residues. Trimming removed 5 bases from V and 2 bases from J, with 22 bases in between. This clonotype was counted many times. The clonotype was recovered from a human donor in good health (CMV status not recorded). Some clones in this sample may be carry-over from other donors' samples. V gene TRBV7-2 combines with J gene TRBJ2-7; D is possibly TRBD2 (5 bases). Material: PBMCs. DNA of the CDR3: TGTGCCAGCAGCCCTTCCTTCGACTATTTGTCCCCCTACGAGCAGTACTTC. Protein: CASSPSFDYLSPYEQYF.